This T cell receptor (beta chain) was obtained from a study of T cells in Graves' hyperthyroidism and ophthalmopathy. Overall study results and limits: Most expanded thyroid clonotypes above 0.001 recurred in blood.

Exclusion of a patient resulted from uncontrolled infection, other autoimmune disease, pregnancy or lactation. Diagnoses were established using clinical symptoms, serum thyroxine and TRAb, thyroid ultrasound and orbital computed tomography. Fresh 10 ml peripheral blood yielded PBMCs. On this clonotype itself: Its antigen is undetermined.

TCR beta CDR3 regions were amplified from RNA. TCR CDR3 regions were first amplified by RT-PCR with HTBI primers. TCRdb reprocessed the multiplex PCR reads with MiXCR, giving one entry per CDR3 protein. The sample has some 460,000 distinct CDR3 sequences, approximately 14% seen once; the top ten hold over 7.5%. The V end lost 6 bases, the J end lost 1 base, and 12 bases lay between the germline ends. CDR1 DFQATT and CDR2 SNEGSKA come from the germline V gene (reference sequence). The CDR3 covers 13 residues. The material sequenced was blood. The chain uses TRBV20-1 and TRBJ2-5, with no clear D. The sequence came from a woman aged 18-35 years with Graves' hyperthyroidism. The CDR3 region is CSATDGSQETQYF. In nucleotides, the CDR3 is TGCAGTGCGACGGACGGTTCCCAAGAGACCCAGTACTTC.